The 29 T cell receptor beta chains below all came from one sample that was sequenced in a study of blood T cell repertoires in COVID-19. The repertoire was sequenced with immunoSEQ multiplex PCR; TCRdb's copy has only in-frame clones and lacks some. Here the sample spans around 250,000 clones, 80% to 90% being singletons. The sequenced material came from PBMCs or T cells enriched from blood (not recorded which). These receptor sequences come from a woman aged 45-65 years who had recovered from COVID-19.

V and J are TRBV4-2 and TRBJ2-1; weak D call: TRBD1 (5 bases). V dropped 1 base and J dropped 7 bases, with 17 bases sitting between them. The CDR3 has 16 residues. Germline values: CDR1 LGHNA, CDR2 YNFKEQ. CDR3: CASSQGGIPGANEQFF. CDR3 nucleotide sequence: TGTGCCAGCAGCCAAGGAGGTATCCCTGGGGCAAATGAGCAGTTCTTC.

The chain employs TRBV11-1 and TRBJ2-1, with D tentatively TRBD2 (6 bases). This CDR3 spans 15 amino acids. Trimming removed 0 bases at V and 5 bases at J, with 11 bases between. Germline values: CDR1 SGHAT, CDR2 FQDESV (reference sequence). CDR3 sequence reads: CASSLAGGWDNEQFF. DNA for the CDR3: TGTGCCAGCAGCTTAGCGGGGGGTTGGGACAATGAGCAGTTCTTC.

J is TRBJ1-6 and V is TRBV5-1; D may be TRBD1 (5 bases). There are 14 residues in the CDR3. In germline, CDR1 is SGHRS, CDR2 YFSETQ. Trimming took off 7 bases at V and 8 bases at J, with 16 bases between the two ends. CDR3 in DNA: TGCGCCAGCTGGCAGGGAGGTTCGGATTCACCCCTCCACTTT. It encodes CASWQGGSDSPLHF.

The DNA of the CDR3 is TGTGCCAGCAGTGAAGGGGCGGGTACCTACGAGCAGTACTTC. Amino acid sequence: CASSEGAGTYEQYF. The rearrangement joins TRBV6-1 to TRBJ2-7; maybe TRBD2 (5 bases). In germline, CDR1 is MNHNS, CDR2 SASEGT. This CDR3 region has 14 residues. V lost 1 base and J 2 bases, leaving 9 bases between the germline ends.

This rearrangement joins TRBV6-7 to TRBJ1-5, with D unresolved. TRBV6-7 is an open reading frame whose function is uncertain. The CDR3 runs to 15 residues. Trimming took off 6 bases at V and 1 base at J, with 13 bases between the two ends. The CDR3 spells CASRGPPLSNQPQHF. The CDR3 DNA sequence: TGTGCCAGCAGGGGCCCACCTCTAAGCAATCAGCCCCAGCATTTT.

The chain combines TRBV11-3 with TRBJ2-1; possibly TRBD1 for D (5 bases). The CDR3 extends over 16 amino acids. V lost 5 bases and J 6 bases, leaving 20 bases between the germline ends. Germline assignment: CDR1 SGHNT and CDR2 YENEEA. The CDR3 reads CASSPEQGSRSNEQFF. The DNA of the CDR3 is TGTGCCAGCAGCCCGGAGCAGGGTTCTCGTAGCAATGAGCAGTTCTTC.

In this sample, this clone turned up a few times. This chain links TRBV10-3 with TRBJ2-7, with TRBD1 matching 7 bases. Unmatched junction bases numbered 7, after V lost 0 bases and J lost 5 bases. The CDR3 loop spans 15 amino acids. Germline assignment: CDR1 ENHRY and CDR2 SYGVKD. CDR3 sequence reads: CAISESETGQNEQYF. The CDR3 coding sequence is TGTGCCATCAGTGAGTCGGAGACAGGGCAAAACGAGCAGTACTTC.

CDR3 sequence: CASSPGVTDTQYF. CDR3 DNA sequence: TGTGCCAGCTCACCTGGAGTCACAGATACGCAGTATTTT. V usage is TRBV18 and J usage is TRBJ2-3; D is undetermined. CDR3 length: 13 amino acids. Looked up from germline, CDR1 is KGHSH and CDR2 is LQKENI. V dropped 3 bases and J dropped 2 bases, with 6 bases sitting between them. The full variable domain, in which reference TRBV18 and TRBJ2-3 provide the parts outside the CDR3, is NAGVMQNPRHLVRRRGQEARLRCSPMKGHSHVYWYRQLPEEGLKFMVYLQKENIIDESGMPKERFSAEFPKEGPSILRIQQVVRGDSAAYFCASSPGVTDTQYFGPGTRLTVL.

V and J are TRBV14 and TRBJ2-3; TRBD1 is a possible D gene (5 bases). The CDR3 runs to 15 residues. Germline loops: CDR1 SGHDN, CDR2 FVKESK. V dropped 4 bases and J dropped 2 bases, with 13 bases sitting between them. CDR3 residues: CASSLRQPTTDTQYF. CDR3 nucleotides: TGTGCCAGCAGCCTAAGACAGCCTACCACAGATACGCAGTATTTT.

The V gene is TRBV30, the J gene TRBJ2-3, with 12 bases lining up with TRBD2. The CDR3 has 16 amino acids. J lost 4 bases, V lost 0 bases, and 5 bases had no gene match. In germline, CDR1 is GTSNPN, CDR2 SVGIG (reference sequence). The CDR3 loop reads CAWSVGLAGGPDTQYF. CDR3 coding DNA: TGTGCCTGGAGTGTGGGGCTAGCGGGAGGGCCAGATACGCAGTATTTT.

The chain couples TRBV15 to TRBJ2-1, with 10 bases matching TRBD2. Unmatched junction bases numbered 7, after V lost 5 bases and J lost 3 bases. Germline V gene data show CDR1 as LNHNV and CDR2 as YYDKDF (reference sequence). The CDR3 consists of 16 residues. CDR3 protein: CATSGLAVDGYNEQFF. The CDR3 DNA reads TGTGCCACCAGCGGACTAGCGGTTGATGGCTACAATGAGCAGTTCTTC.

The chain links TRBV11-2 to TRBJ2-5, with D maybe TRBD2 (5 bases). There are 16 residues in the CDR3. The V gene lost 0 bases and the J gene lost 4 bases, with 15 bases spanning the gap. Germline CDR1 SGHAT, CDR2 FQNNGV. The CDR3 reads CASSLEGLWESETQYF. As DNA, the CDR3 is TGTGCCAGCAGCTTAGAGGGTCTGTGGGAGTCAGAGACCCAGTACTTC. The entire variable domain, with the rest obtained from reference TRBV11-2 and TRBJ2-5, is as follows: EAGVAQSPRYKIIEKRQSVAFWCNPISGHATLYWYQQILGQGPKLLIQFQNNGVVDDSQLPKDRFSAERLKGVDSTLKIQPAKLEDSAVYLCASSLEGLWESETQYFGPGTRLLVL.

The rearrangement joins TRBV3-1 (or the pseudogene TRBV3-2) to TRBJ1-3; D is unclear. The V and J ends lost 1 base and 7 bases respectively, with 11 bases between them. CDR3 length: 14 amino acids. CDR1 is LGHDT, CDR2 YNNKEL, per germline (reference sequence). Here the CDR3 DNA reads TGTGCCAGCAGCCAAGTCCCGAGCGGTAACACCATATATTTT. Translating it yields CASSQVPSGNTIYF.

The V call is TRBV27, the J call TRBJ1-4; D is unclear. V was pared by 0 bases and J by 5 bases, with 10 bases between. The germline V gene encodes CDR1 MNHEY and CDR2 SMNVEV (reference sequence). The CDR3 is 15 residues long. CDR3 sequence: CASSLSVAENEKLFF. In DNA, the CDR3 is TGTGCCAGCAGTTTATCGGTGGCAGAAAATGAAAAACTGTTTTTT.

V is TRBV25-1 and J is TRBJ1-2; 9 bases match TRBD1. The V gene end was trimmed by 3 bases and the J gene end by 6 bases; junction bases not matched to a gene: 8. The CDR3 spans 15 residues. Germline V gene lookup returns CDR1 MGHDK and CDR2 SYGVNS. The CDR3 is CASSDYRGQENGYTF. CDR3 in DNA: TGTGCCAGCAGTGACTACAGGGGGCAGGAGAATGGCTACACCTTC.

The rearrangement joins TRBV27 to TRBJ2-1, with 7 bases that match TRBD2. J was trimmed by 6 bases and V by 7 bases; bases with no gene match: 15. This CDR3 is built from 16 residues. Germline lookup yields CDR1 MNHEY and CDR2 SMNVEV (reference sequence). The CDR3 is CASMPLGTTLLNEQFF. The CDR3, as DNA: TGTGCCAGCATGCCCCTCGGGACTACCCTACTCAATGAGCAGTTCTTC.

The rearrangement links TRBV29-1 to TRBJ2-7, with TRBD2 matching 7 bases. V shed 7 bases, J shed 0 bases, and the junction held 6 bases outside the gene matches. The CDR3 sequence is 13 residues long. Germline V gene sequence: CDR1 SQVTM, CDR2 ANQGSEA. The CDR3: CSAWGGSSYEQYF. For the CDR3, the DNA is TGCAGCGCATGGGGGGGGAGCTCCTACGAGCAGTACTTC.

This clone was counted once. The J gene is TRBJ2-7, the V gene TRBV3-1 (or the pseudogene TRBV3-2); a possible D gene is TRBD1 (6 bases). The CDR3 is 14 residues long. CDR1 is LGHDT and CDR2 is YNNKEL in the germline V gene (reference sequence). V was shortened by 5 bases and J by 0 bases, with 11 bases between the two germline ends. CDR3 bases: TGTGCCAGCAGCAACGACAGGAGCTCCTACGAGCAGTACTTC. Protein sequence: CASSNDRSSYEQYF.

The rearrangement joins TRBV12-3 or TRBV12-4 to TRBJ2-5; D is uncertain. Deletions cut 4 bases from V and 4 bases from J, with 10 bases between. The CDR3 length is 13 residues. The CDR3 region has the DNA TGTGCCAGCAGTTATCTATCGGGAGAGACCCAGTACTTC. Translating gives CASSYLSGETQYF.

The chain couples TRBV4-2 to TRBJ2-1; D perhaps matches TRBD2 (5 bases). The CDR3 consists of 14 residues. CDR1 and CDR2 (germline): LGHNA, YNFKEQ. Trimming took 4 bases from V and 6 from J, leaving 13 bases between them. The CDR3 sequence is CASSPGLPPNEQFF. As DNA, the CDR3 is TGTGCCAGCAGCCCAGGACTCCCCCCCAATGAGCAGTTCTTC.

The rearrangement links TRBV4-1 to TRBJ1-6, with D possibly matching TRBD1 (5 bases). In germline, CDR1 is MGHRA, CDR2 YSYEKL. This CDR3 region has 17 residues. The ends were cut back, 0 bases at V and 7 bases at J, with 16 bases in the middle. The CDR3 region is CASSQDPSRGLNSPLHF. CDR3 in DNA: TGCGCCAGCAGCCAAGATCCGTCGCGGGGCCTAAATTCACCCCTCCACTTT.

The chain has TRBV27 and TRBJ2-1, with TRBD2 identical over 7 bases. J lost 5 bases, V lost 7 bases, and 11 bases had no gene match. Germline V gene lookup returns CDR1 MNHEY and CDR2 SMNVEV (reference sequence). The CDR3 covers 15 residues. Written as DNA, the CDR3 is TGTGCCAGCATCGACCAGGGAGGGGCGAACAATGAGCAGTTCTTC. It is translated as CASIDQGGANNEQFF.

The chain combines TRBV5-1 with TRBJ2-1; TRBD2 agrees at 7 bases. The CDR3 runs to 16 residues. J lost 8 bases, V lost 0 bases, and 11 bases had no gene match. CDR1 is SGHRS and CDR2 is YFSETQ in the germline V gene. The CDR3 nucleotides are TGCGCCAGCAGCTTGGAGCCTAGCGGAGGACTGGATGAGCAGTTCTTC. Translated: CASSLEPSGGLDEQFF.

The CDR3 loop reads CASSLWRGRQGDPYEQYF. CDR3 DNA: TGTGCCAGCAGTTTATGGCGAGGACGGCAGGGGGACCCCTACGAGCAGTACTTC. V is TRBV28 and J is TRBJ2-7, with 7 bases that match TRBD1. V shed 0 bases, J shed 2 bases, and the junction held 13 bases outside the gene matches. CDR1 is MDHEN, CDR2 SYDVKM, per germline. This CDR3 contains 18 residues. The complete variable domain, with remaining parts taken from reference TRBV28 and TRBJ2-7, reads DVKVTQSSRYLVKRTGEKVFLECVQDMDHENMFWYRQDPGLGLRLIYFSYDVKMKEKGDIPEGYSVSREKKERFSLILESASTNQTSMYLCASSLWRGRQGDPYEQYFGPGTRLTVT.

This clone has a single count. The chain has TRBV7-2 and TRBJ2-1; 10 nucleotides match TRBD2. CDR3 length: 15 residues. Trimming removed 4 bases from V and 5 bases from J; junction bases left unmatched: 5. CDR1 is SGHTA and CDR2 is FQGNSA in the germline V gene. Written as DNA, the CDR3 is TGTGCCAGCAGCTACCGGACTAGCGGTAACAATGAGCAGTTCTTC. Its protein product is CASSYRTSGNNEQFF. The entire variable domain, with the rest obtained from reference TRBV7-2 and TRBJ2-1, is as follows: GAGVSQSPSNKVTEKGKDVELRCDPISGHTALYWYRQSLGQGLEFLIYFQGNSAPDKSGLPSDRFSAERTGGSVSTLTIQRTQQEDSAVYLCASSYRTSGNNEQFFGPGTRLTVL.

The genes are TRBV7-9 and TRBJ2-5, with D hard to call. Trimming removed 4 bases from V and 7 bases from J, with 7 bases in between. The CDR3 runs to 11 residues. Looked up from germline, CDR1 is SEHNR and CDR2 is FQNEAQ (reference sequence). CDR3 DNA sequence: TGTGCCAGCAGCTCGACTCGGACCCAGTACTTC. It yields the protein CASSSTRTQYF.

The chain employs TRBV28 and TRBJ2-3; 10 bases line up with TRBD2. Germline V gene lookup returns CDR1 MDHEN and CDR2 SYDVKM. CDR3 size: 14 residues. J gave up 7 bases and V 6 bases, and 7 bases lay outside the gene matches. The CDR3 loop reads CASRPGLASNTQYF. Here the CDR3 DNA reads TGTGCCAGCAGGCCGGGACTAGCGTCGAATACGCAGTATTTT.

The chain couples TRBV5-1 to TRBJ1-3; D not resolved. The germline V gene has CDR1 SGHRS and CDR2 YFSETQ. This CDR3 has 14 residues. Between the trimmed V and J ends, which lost 4 bases and 0 bases, there was a span of 8 bases. The CDR3 DNA is TGCGCCAGCAGCCAATCATCCTCTGGAAACACCATATATTTT. Its protein product is CASSQSSSGNTIYF. Full variable domain (outside the CDR3, taken from reference TRBV5-1 and TRBJ1-3): KAGVTQTPRYLIKTRGQQVTLSCSPISGHRSVSWYQQTPGQGLQFLFEYFSETQRNKGNFPGRFSGRQFSNSRSEMNVSTLELGDSALYLCASSQSSSGNTIYFGEGSWLTVV.

The chain has TRBV19 and TRBJ1-6; 11 nucleotides line up with TRBD1. V lost 8 bases and J lost 9; bases outside the gene matches: 9. This CDR3 region has 15 residues. CDR1 and CDR2 (germline): LNHDA, SQIVND (reference sequence). CDR3 coding DNA: TGTGCCAGTTCCCTGGGACAGGGGGTCGGTTCACCCCTCCACTTT. As protein: CASSLGQGVGSPLHF.